This is a list of T cell receptor beta chains from one sample in a study of identical twins. MiXCR, applied by TCRdb to the 5' RACE reads, yields one record per CDR3 protein. Of around 370,000 distinct CDR3 sequences listed, around 9% are singletons. The sequenced sample was naive T cells sorted from blood. Source of these receptors: a woman in her forties or fifties in good health. Each CDR3 is given with its conserved first and last residue. A D gene is named only where the DNA matches it firmly.

V gene	D gene	J gene	CDR3 protein
TRBV7-6	.	TRBJ2-7	CASSLAEGPLYEQYF
TRBV6-1	.	TRBJ1-5	CASSEAFRQPQHF
TRBV7-9	.	TRBJ2-1	CASSPWTGMGDEQFF
TRBV7-2	.	TRBJ2-7	CASSLPGREQYF
TRBV2	.	TRBJ1-1	CASLLRGGGTEAFF
TRBV20-1	.	TRBJ2-3	CSARDRTKASTDTQYF
TRBV12-3/TRBV12-4	.	TRBJ2-1	CASSFFGNEQFF
TRBV5-1	TRBD2	TRBJ2-1	CASSLKTSGRADEQFF
TRBV28	TRBD2	TRBJ2-1	CAIHKRASGRAHSEQFF
TRBV28	.	TRBJ2-3	CASSLRGTADTQYF
TRBV6-5	TRBD1	TRBJ1-2	CASSFGTGDGGYTF
TRBV5-1	.	TRBJ2-3	CASSLVGDRTDTQYF
TRBV11-2	TRBD1	TRBJ2-1	CASSLVRGLEQFF
TRBV5-1	.	TRBJ2-1	CASARGVVDEQFF
TRBV5-5	.	TRBJ1-1	CASSLGSDLNTEAFF
TRBV12-3/TRBV12-4	.	TRBJ1-5	CASTGDRLNQPQHF
TRBV29-1	.	TRBJ1-2	CSVAPGNYGYTF
TRBV24-1	.	TRBJ2-1	CATSDPTIPEQFF
TRBV12-3/TRBV12-4	.	TRBJ1-4	CASSSNNEKLFF
TRBV5-1	.	TRBJ1-1	CASSFRGAGQAFF
TRBV12-3/TRBV12-4	TRBD2	TRBJ2-3	CASSPSLREGPRKYF
TRBV6-5	TRBD2	TRBJ2-1	CASRLTSGSNEQFF
TRBV10-3	.	TRBJ2-1	CAISDNYNEQFF
TRBV28	.	TRBJ2-5	CASSISGGQETQYF
TRBV11-2	.	TRBJ2-5	CASRTQGKTQYF
TRBV5-1	TRBD1	TRBJ1-1	CASRGVQGENTEAFF
TRBV11-3	.	TRBJ1-5	CASSRSQVHF
TRBV5-1	TRBD2	TRBJ2-5	CASSASGIQETQYF
TRBV20-1	TRBD1	TRBJ1-2	CSASRGAYGYTF
TRBV4-1	.	TRBJ2-2	CASSQRGAAGELFF
TRBV27	.	TRBJ1-5	CASSSQRGIQPQHF
TRBV7-9	.	TRBJ2-6	CASSSWTAGANVLTF
TRBV15	.	TRBJ2-1	CATSGAEKGHNEQFF
TRBV20-1	TRBD1	TRBJ1-1	CSGKPTGVSTEAFF
TRBV6-1	TRBD2	TRBJ2-1	CASNPLAGGYNEQFF
TRBV5-1	TRBD2	TRBJ2-7	CASRAGGRSYEQYF
TRBV11-3	.	TRBJ1-1	CASLGGVMNTEAFF
TRBV11-3	TRBD2	TRBJ2-1	CASSRVAGGPYNEQFF
TRBV6-4	.	TRBJ1-6	CASSVYLRSPLHF
TRBV14	.	TRBJ2-1	CASSAGTSNEQFF
TRBV6-6	TRBD1	TRBJ2-7	CASSSRQGPPATSYEQYF
TRBV20-1	.	TRBJ2-1	CSPKLEAYNEQFF
TRBV7-3	.	TRBJ2-7	CASSSTGGGEQYF
TRBV3-1	.	TRBJ2-2	CASSQDGGFPGELFF
TRBV4-1	.	TRBJ2-5	CASSQGRGRETQYF
TRBV19	.	TRBJ2-2	CASLGKLPPGELFF
TRBV10-3	TRBD2	TRBJ2-3	CAIRGLAGGTDTQYF
TRBV15	TRBD1	TRBJ2-3	CATSPRQGSTDTQYF
TRBV12-3/TRBV12-4	TRBD1	TRBJ2-1	CASSSGTGGHEQFF
TRBV5-1	.	TRBJ1-1	CASSPGSHTEAFF
TRBV7-6	.	TRBJ1-6	CASSLDSGRGSPLHF
TRBV5-1	TRBD2	TRBJ2-1	CASSTGTSGSREQFF
TRBV20-1	TRBD1	TRBJ1-3	CSALDRGRNTIYF
TRBV9	TRBD1	TRBJ2-1	CASSVEGGGQGYNEQFF
TRBV5-1	TRBD1	TRBJ2-6	CASSPQGAAGANVLTF